The T cell receptor beta chain described here comes from a study of response to subunit inactivated influenza vaccine. V lost 3 bases to trimming and J lost 6 bases; unmatched junction nucleotides: 1. Germline V gene sequence: CDR1 SGHTA, CDR2 FQGNSA. The CDR3 has 15 residues. TCRdb recomputed calls from the RT-PCR reads with MiXCR, one row per CDR3 protein. Among 650,000 to 800,000 distinct CDR3 sequences, roughly 20% were seen once, and the ten largest hold approximately 11%. The source was PBMCs from blood, collected about 5 days after vaccination. V gene TRBV7-2 combines with J gene TRBJ2-2; 13 bases match TRBD2. The clonotype originates from a man over 45 who received an inactivated influenza vaccine. The CDR3 sequence: CASSFTSGGAGELFF. The CDR3 nucleotides are TGTGCCAGCAGCTTTACTAGCGGGGGGGCCGGGGAGCTGTTTTTT.